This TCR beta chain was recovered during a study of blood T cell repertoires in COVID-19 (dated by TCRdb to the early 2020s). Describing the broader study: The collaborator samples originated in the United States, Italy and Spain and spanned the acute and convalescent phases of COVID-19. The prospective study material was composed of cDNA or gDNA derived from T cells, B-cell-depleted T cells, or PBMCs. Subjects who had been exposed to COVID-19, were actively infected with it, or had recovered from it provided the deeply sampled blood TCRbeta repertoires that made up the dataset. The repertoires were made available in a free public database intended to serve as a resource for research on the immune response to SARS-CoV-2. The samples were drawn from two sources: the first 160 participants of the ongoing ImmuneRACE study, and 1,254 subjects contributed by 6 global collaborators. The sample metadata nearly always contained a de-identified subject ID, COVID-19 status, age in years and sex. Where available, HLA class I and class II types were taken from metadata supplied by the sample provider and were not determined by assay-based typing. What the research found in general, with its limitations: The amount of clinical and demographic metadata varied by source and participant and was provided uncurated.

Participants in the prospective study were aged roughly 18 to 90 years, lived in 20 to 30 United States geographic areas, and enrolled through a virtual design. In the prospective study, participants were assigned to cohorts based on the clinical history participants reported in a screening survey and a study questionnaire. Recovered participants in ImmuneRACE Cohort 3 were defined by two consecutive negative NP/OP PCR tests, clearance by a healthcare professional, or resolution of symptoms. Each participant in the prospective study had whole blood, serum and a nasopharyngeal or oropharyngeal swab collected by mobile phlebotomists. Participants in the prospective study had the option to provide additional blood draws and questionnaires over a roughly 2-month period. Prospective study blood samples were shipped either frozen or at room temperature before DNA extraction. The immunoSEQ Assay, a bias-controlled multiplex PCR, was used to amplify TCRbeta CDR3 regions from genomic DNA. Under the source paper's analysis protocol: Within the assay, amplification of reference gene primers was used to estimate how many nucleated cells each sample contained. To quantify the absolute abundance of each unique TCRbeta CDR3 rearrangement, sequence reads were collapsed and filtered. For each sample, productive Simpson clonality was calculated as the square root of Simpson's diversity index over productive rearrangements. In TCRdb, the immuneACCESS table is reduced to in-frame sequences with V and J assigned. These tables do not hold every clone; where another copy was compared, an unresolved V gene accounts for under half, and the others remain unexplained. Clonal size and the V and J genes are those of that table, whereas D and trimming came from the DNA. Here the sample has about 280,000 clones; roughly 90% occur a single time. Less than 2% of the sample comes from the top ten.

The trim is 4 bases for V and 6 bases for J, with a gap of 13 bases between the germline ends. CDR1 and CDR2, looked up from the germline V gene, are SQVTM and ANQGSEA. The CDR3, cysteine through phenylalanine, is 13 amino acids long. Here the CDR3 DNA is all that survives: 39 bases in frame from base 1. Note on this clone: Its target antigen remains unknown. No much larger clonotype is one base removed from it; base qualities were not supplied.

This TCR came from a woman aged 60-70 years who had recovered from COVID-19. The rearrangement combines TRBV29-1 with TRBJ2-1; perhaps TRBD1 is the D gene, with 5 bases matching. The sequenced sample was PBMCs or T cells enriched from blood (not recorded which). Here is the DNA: TGCAGCGTTGGGGCAGGGTGGGGCAATGAGCAGTTCTTC. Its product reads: CSVGAGWGNEQFF.